Listed here is a single TCR beta chain. Authors' analysis steps: Counts of nucleated cells, estimated from reference gene primer amplification, were obtained. The repertoire was sequenced with immunoSEQ multiplex PCR; TCRdb's copy has only in-frame clones and lacks some. Clone size and V and J calls were adopted from that table, with D and trimming inferred from the DNA. Among approximately 120,000 clones listed, more than 70% were seen once. The CDR3 covers 15 residues. Trimming removed 1 base from V and 5 bases from J, with 12 bases in between. The germline V gene encodes CDR1 WSHSY and CDR2 SAAADI. The sample belongs to a study of blood T cell repertoires in COVID-19.

Input material: peripheral blood. This chain connects TRBV10-2 to TRBJ1-5; a possible D gene is TRBD1 (6 bases). This TCR came from a woman of 80 years or more with acute or convalescent COVID-19. CDR3 protein: CASSEWGGADQPQHF. CDR3 coding DNA: TGCGCCAGCAGTGAGTGGGGGGGGGCTGATCAGCCCCAGCATTTT.